These 24 T cell receptor beta chains share one sample of origin, sequenced in a study of T-cell memory formation after mild COVID-19 (dated by TCRdb to the early 2020s). Libraries were prepared through 5' RACE. The reads were generated on an Illumina NovaSeq 6000. The public reads were run again by TCRdb, first through fastp at Q25 and then through MiXCR, and only productive beta chains were kept. Each CDR3 protein gets just one entry, which takes the most common genes and DNA from the rows behind it. The sample records 400,000 to 500,000 distinct CDR3 sequences, 20% to 25% of which are singletons. Clones ranked in the top ten supply roughly 8.9% of the sample. The sequencing input was PBMCs or a T cell subset sorted from them (not recorded which). These receptors originate from an adult woman who had mild COVID-19 (a few samples of this study predate the infection). The sample titles of this study are shuffled in the database, so cell type and time point are left out; the donor was told from shared clones.

This clonotype was found a few times. The chain recombines TRBV20-1 with TRBJ2-5; no firm D call. Trimming shortened V by 5 bases and J by 3 bases, and 10 bases separated the two germline ends. The CDR3 is 12 residues long. The germline V gene encodes CDR1 DFQATT and CDR2 SNEGSKA (reference sequence). The CDR3 region is CSAVTPKETQYF. DNA for the CDR3: TGCAGTGCTGTGACCCCAAAAGAGACCCAGTACTTC.

This clonotype was counted ten times or more. The chain joins TRBV12-3 or TRBV12-4 to TRBJ2-1; TRBD1 is a possible D gene (5 bases). Trimming removed 3 bases at V and 2 bases at J, with 11 bases between. CDR3 length: 15 amino acids. The CDR3 DNA follows: TGTGCCAGCAGTTTGCGTCAGGGAACCTACAATGAGCAGTTCTTC. It specifies CASSLRQGTYNEQFF.

The DNA of the CDR3 is TGTGCCAGCAGCCAGCAGTGGCTAGTAATGGATACGCAGTATTTT. Amino acid sequence: CASSQQWLVMDTQYF. The rearrangement links TRBV11-2 to TRBJ2-3; D call uncertain. This CDR3 is built from 15 residues. V was trimmed by 5 bases and J by 6 bases, leaving 18 bases between them. CDR1 is SGHAT, CDR2 FQNNGV, per germline.

The table lists this clonotype with a few counts. The J gene is TRBJ2-2, the V gene TRBV18, with 15 nucleotides matching TRBD2. Germline CDR1 KGHSH, CDR2 LQKENI. CDR3 size: 19 residues. V was clipped by 1 base and J by 4 bases; unmatched bases: 7. The CDR3 DNA reads as TGTGCCAGCTCACCACGACCGGGACTAGCGGGAGGAAGCACCGGGGAGCTGTTTTTT. This encodes CASSPRPGLAGGSTGELFF.

This clonotype was recorded a few times. The CDR3 DNA sequence: TGCAGTGCTAGCGCGGCGGCGGGAGGGGATCGGAACGAGCAGTACTTC. It codes for CSASAAAGGDRNEQYF. This chain joins TRBV20-1 and TRBJ2-7; 9 bases are shared with TRBD2. Losses at the gene ends were 3 bases for V and 5 bases for J; bases not matched to a gene: 14. The CDR3 runs 16 residues. Per the germline V gene, CDR1 is DFQATT and CDR2 is SNEGSKA (reference sequence).

This CDR3 reads CASSQDRGQRETQYF. The CDR3 DNA reads TGTGCCAGCAGCCAAGATCGAGGGCAGCGAGAGACCCAGTACTTC. V gene TRBV3-1 combines with J gene TRBJ2-5, with D possibly TRBD2 on 5 matching bases. From germline, CDR1 is LGHDT and CDR2 YNNKEL (reference sequence). The V and J ends lost 0 bases and 4 bases respectively, with 12 bases between them. This CDR3 contains 15 residues.

This rearrangement joins TRBV20-1 to TRBJ1-1; D possibly corresponds to TRBD1 (6 bases). V was cut by 4 bases and J by 8 bases, with 14 bases left in between. The CDR3 is 12 amino acids. Per germline, CDR1 DFQATT and CDR2 SNEGSKA (reference sequence). CDR3 coding DNA: TGCAGTGCTATCCCCGGGGGGGGCGAAGCTTTCTTT. It specifies CSAIPGGGEAFF.

The J gene is TRBJ2-3, the V gene TRBV18; D is perhaps TRBD2 (7 bases). Per the germline V gene, CDR1 is KGHSH and CDR2 is LQKENI. The CDR3 covers 18 residues. V lost 3 bases, J lost 1 base, and 20 bases lay in between. The CDR3 region has the DNA TGTGCCAGCTCACCCTCGTTGGGGGGGGCACCTGGCACAGATACGCAGTATTTT. This translates into CASSPSLGGAPGTDTQYF.

There are many counts of this clonotype. V is TRBV24-1 and J is TRBJ2-1; D is uncertain. CDR1 and CDR2 from the germline V gene are KGHDR and SFDVKD. This CDR3 comprises 12 residues. Trimming left V 7 bases short and J 3 bases short, with 6 bases between. CDR3 in amino acids: CATSRRYNEQFF. As DNA, the CDR3 is TGTGCCACCAGCCGACGCTACAATGAGCAGTTCTTC.

This clonotype was seen a few times. V gene TRBV29-1 combines with J gene TRBJ2-7; 10 nucleotides match TRBD1. Trimming at V came to 3 bases and at J to 0 bases, leaving 11 bases not matched to a gene. The CDR3 contains 17 residues. Germline assignment: CDR1 SQVTM and CDR2 ANQGSEA. The CDR3, as DNA: TGCAGCGTTGATGGGACAGGGGAAATCGGAAGCTCCTACGAGCAGTACTTC. It translates to CSVDGTGEIGSSYEQYF.

This rearrangement joins TRBV9 to TRBJ2-5; 8 bases are a match to TRBD1. The CDR3 length is 13 residues. The V segment lost 4 bases and the J segment 6 bases; nucleotides outside the gene matches: 5. Germline-derived CDR1 and CDR2 are SGDLS and YYNGEE. CDR3 protein: CASSSAGGQTQYF. The CDR3 DNA is TGTGCCAGCAGCTCTGCAGGGGGCCAGACCCAGTACTTC.

This clonotype has at least ten counts. The V call is TRBV18, the J call TRBJ2-7, with D maybe TRBD1 (5 bases). CDR3 size: 12 residues. The V gene's germline CDR1 is KGHSH and CDR2 LQKENI. The ends were cut back, 3 bases at V and 8 bases at J, with 11 bases in the middle. DNA of the CDR3: TGTGCCAGCTCACCGACAGAGGTTAAGCAGTACTTC. This translates into CASSPTEVKQYF.

The chain carries TRBV7-3 and TRBJ1-2, with 9 positions matching TRBD1. Germline CDR1 reads SGHTA; CDR2 reads FQGTGA. V dropped 5 bases and J dropped 5; count of bases not matched to a gene: 9. The CDR3 is 15 residues long. The CDR3 region is CASSLGQGREYGYTF. CDR3 coding DNA: TGTGCCAGCAGCCTAGGACAGGGGAGGGAGTATGGCTACACCTTC.

This sequence joins TRBV7-9 and TRBJ2-6, with a tentative D call TRBD1 (6 bases). The germline gives CDR1 SEHNR, CDR2 FQNEAQ (reference sequence). CDR3 length: 16 amino acids. V lost 4 bases and J 4 bases, leaving 14 bases between the germline ends. As DNA, the CDR3 is TGTGCCAGCAGCTCGATCCGGGACAAAGGGGCCAACGTCCTGACTTTC. Translation gives CASSSIRDKGANVLTF.

This clonotype was recorded many times. The chain employs TRBV7-8 and TRBJ2-1, with TRBD2 identical over 9 bases. This CDR3 contains 15 residues. J gave up 8 bases and V 1 base, and 6 bases lay outside the gene matches. CDR1 SGHVS and CDR2 FQNEAQ come from the germline V gene. The CDR3 protein is CASSLEGGGAYEQFF. In DNA, the CDR3 is TGTGCCAGCAGCTTAGAGGGCGGGGGGGCATATGAGCAGTTCTTC.

This clonotype has a handful of counts. The V and J genes are TRBV6-1 and TRBJ1-5; D is perhaps TRBD1 (5 bases). From germline, CDR1 is MNHNS and CDR2 SASEGT. This CDR3 has 16 amino acids. Trimming left V 7 bases short and J 0 bases short, with 16 bases between. DNA of the CDR3: TGTGCCAGCAACGACTTGGGGGGGGGTAGCAATCAGCCCCAGCATTTT. It specifies CASNDLGGGSNQPQHF.

The J gene is TRBJ2-1, the V gene TRBV7-9; D is tentatively TRBD1 or TRBD2 (5 bases each). Germline V CDR1 and CDR2: SEHNR, FQNEAQ (reference sequence). The CDR3 covers 16 residues. Trimming stripped 4 bases from V and 7 bases from J, with 20 bases between. DNA of the CDR3: TGTGCCAGCAGCTCCCGCCGGGACCAAGAATTTAATGAGCAGTTCTTC. This gives the protein CASSSRRDQEFNEQFF. Full variable domain (missing parts from reference TRBV7-9 and TRBJ2-1): DTGVSQNPRHKITKRGQNVTFRCDPISEHNRLYWYRQTLGQGPEFLTYFQNEAQLEKSRLLSDRFSAERPKGSFSTLEIQRTEQGDSAMYLCASSSRRDQEFNEQFFGPGTRLTVL.

A few counts support this clonotype. The chain is built from TRBV9 and TRBJ2-1; D gene unclear. The CDR3 is 13 amino acids. Trimming left V 1 base short and J 10 bases short, with 12 bases between. CDR1 and CDR2 from the germline V gene are SGDLS and YYNGEE. The CDR3 DNA sequence: TGTGCCAGCAGCGTAAATCCGACAAGCGAGCAGTTCTTC. Its protein is CASSVNPTSEQFF.

This clonotype was picked up a small number of times. The chain couples TRBV27 to TRBJ2-1; D not certain. Germline assignment: CDR1 MNHEY and CDR2 SMNVEV (reference sequence). V gave up 8 bases and J gave up 1 base, with 9 bases separating them. This CDR3 spans 13 amino acids. The CDR3 protein is CASQDGSYNEQFF. The CDR3, as DNA: TGTGCCAGCCAAGACGGGTCCTACAATGAGCAGTTCTTC.

This clonotype was recorded a few times. CDR3 residues: CATSHPGADTQYF. The DNA for the CDR3 is TGTGCCACCAGTCACCCGGGGGCAGATACGCAGTATTTT. The J gene is TRBJ2-3, the V gene TRBV24-1; weak D call: TRBD2 (6 bases). The CDR3 runs to 13 residues. Per the germline V gene, CDR1 is KGHDR and CDR2 is SFDVKD. The ends were cut back, 6 bases at V and 4 bases at J, with 10 bases in the middle.

This chain links TRBV2 with TRBJ2-1; no reliable D call. In germline, CDR1 is SNHLY, CDR2 FYNNEI. V lost 3 bases and J 0 bases, leaving 6 bases between the germline ends. The CDR3 consists of 14 residues. The CDR3 DNA follows: TGTGCCAGCAGTGACGCAGCCTCCTACAATGAGCAGTTCTTC. It yields the protein CASSDAASYNEQFF.

This chain joins TRBV7-9 and TRBJ1-5; possibly TRBD1 for D (6 bases). V was clipped by 0 bases and J by 0 bases, with 12 bases between them. The CDR3 is 17 residues long. The germline gives CDR1 SEHNR, CDR2 FQNEAQ (reference sequence). The CDR3 DNA is TGTGCCAGCAGCTTAGCGCTGGACAGCAATAGCAATCAGCCCCAGCATTTT. It translates to CASSLALDSNSNQPQHF.

Only a few counts were recorded for this clonotype. The V call is TRBV18, the J call TRBJ2-7; 13 positions match TRBD2. The germline V gene encodes CDR1 KGHSH and CDR2 LQKENI. V dropped 5 bases and J dropped 6; count of bases not matched to a gene: 13. This CDR3 is 17 amino acids long. The CDR3 spells CASSSGLAGERGSEQYF. The DNA for the CDR3 is TGTGCCAGCTCATCCGGACTAGCGGGGGAGAGAGGGAGCGAGCAGTACTTC.

The CDR3 region has the DNA TGTGCCAGTAGTTACGTTACCGGTAGCAATCAGCCCCAGCATTTT. Translating gives CASSYVTGSNQPQHF. The chain couples TRBV19 to TRBJ1-5, with unresolved D. Germline CDR1 LNHDA, CDR2 SQIVND (reference sequence). The CDR3 spans 15 residues. V was shortened by 5 bases and J by 0 bases, with 11 bases between the two germline ends.